This is a list of T cell receptor beta chains from one sample in a study of blood T cells in healthy people across ages. TCRdb fed the 5' RACE reads into MiXCR, producing one record per CDR3 protein. The sample holds around 1.5 million distinct CDR3 sequences, roughly 40% seen once. The sequenced sample consisted of blood. The receptors were sampled from a woman aged 18-29 years in good health. The conserved cysteine and the conserved F or W are not part of the CDR3 here. Fields, in order: V gene, CDR3 protein.

v_call: TRBV2; cdr3_aa: ASSGSGGPSLYNEQF
v_call: TRBV7-2; cdr3_aa: ASSLVLLAGRGDEQY
v_call: TRBV5-1; cdr3_aa: ASRHATSPTATDTQY
v_call: TRBV4-2; cdr3_aa: ASSQGRMGTEAF
v_call: TRBV13; cdr3_aa: ASGSFDREKTQY
v_call: TRBV18; cdr3_aa: ASPPGPTPETQY
v_call: TRBV4-1; cdr3_aa: ASSPAQDETHTDTQY
v_call: TRBV6-5; cdr3_aa: ASSTLTGPAKNIQY
v_call: TRBV12-3/TRBV12-4; cdr3_aa: ASSFWGAVGAVYGYT
v_call: TRBV7-2; cdr3_aa: ASSRGRGELGYNEQF
v_call: TRBV20-1; cdr3_aa: SAGTGFSTDTQY
v_call: TRBV28; cdr3_aa: ASSSRMTGAQETQY
v_call: TRBV9; cdr3_aa: ASSVESSGNTIY
v_call: TRBV5-1; cdr3_aa: ASSLGGVDWEAF
v_call: TRBV12-3/TRBV12-4; cdr3_aa: ASSKGQGSDEQY
v_call: TRBV28; cdr3_aa: ASSFGTGGRTGELF
v_call: TRBV7-9; cdr3_aa: ASSFGENEQF
v_call: TRBV5-1; cdr3_aa: VSSLNSGQETQY
v_call: TRBV2; cdr3_aa: ASSGGPRTDTQY
v_call: TRBV14; cdr3_aa: ASSPRSRDEQY